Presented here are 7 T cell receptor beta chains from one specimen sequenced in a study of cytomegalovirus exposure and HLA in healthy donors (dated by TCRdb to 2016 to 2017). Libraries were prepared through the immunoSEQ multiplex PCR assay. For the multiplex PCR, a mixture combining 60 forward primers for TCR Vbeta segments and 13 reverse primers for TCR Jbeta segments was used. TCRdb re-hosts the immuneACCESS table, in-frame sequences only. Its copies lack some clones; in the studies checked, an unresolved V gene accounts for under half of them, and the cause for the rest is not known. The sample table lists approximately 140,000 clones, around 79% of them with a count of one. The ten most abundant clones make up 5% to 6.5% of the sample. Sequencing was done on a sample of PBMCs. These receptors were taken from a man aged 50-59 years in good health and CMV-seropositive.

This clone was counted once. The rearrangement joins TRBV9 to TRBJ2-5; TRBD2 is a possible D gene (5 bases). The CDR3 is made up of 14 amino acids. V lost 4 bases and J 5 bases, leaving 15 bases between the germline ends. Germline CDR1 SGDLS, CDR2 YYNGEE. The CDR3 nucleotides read TGTGCCAGCAGCCCGTACGGGATGGGGGAGACCCAGTACTTC. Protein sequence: CASSPYGMGETQYF. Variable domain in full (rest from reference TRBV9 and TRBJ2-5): DSGVTQTPKHLITATGQRVTLRCSPRSGDLSVYWYQQSLDQGLQFLIQYYNGEERAKGNILERFSAQQFPDLHSELNLSSLELGDSALYFCASSPYGMGETQYFGPGTRLLVL.

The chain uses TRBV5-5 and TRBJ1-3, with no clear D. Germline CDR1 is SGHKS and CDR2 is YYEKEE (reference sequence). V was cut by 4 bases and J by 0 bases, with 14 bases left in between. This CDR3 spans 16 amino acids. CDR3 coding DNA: TGTGCCAGCAGCCCGCGGGCCCCAAACTCTGGAAACACCATATATTTT. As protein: CASSPRAPNSGNTIYF.

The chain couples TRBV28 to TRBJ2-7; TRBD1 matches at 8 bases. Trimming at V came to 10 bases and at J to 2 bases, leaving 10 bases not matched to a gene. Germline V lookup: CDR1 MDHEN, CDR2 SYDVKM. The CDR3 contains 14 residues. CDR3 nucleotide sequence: TGTGCCACTGGGGTCCGGACAGGGACCTACGAGCAGTACTTC. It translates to CATGVRTGTYEQYF.

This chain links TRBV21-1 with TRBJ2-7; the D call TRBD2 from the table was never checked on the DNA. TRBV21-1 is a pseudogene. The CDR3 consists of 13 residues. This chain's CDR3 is CASRAGINYEQYF. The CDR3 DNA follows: TGTGCCAGCAGAGCCGGGATCAACTACGAGCAGTACTTC.

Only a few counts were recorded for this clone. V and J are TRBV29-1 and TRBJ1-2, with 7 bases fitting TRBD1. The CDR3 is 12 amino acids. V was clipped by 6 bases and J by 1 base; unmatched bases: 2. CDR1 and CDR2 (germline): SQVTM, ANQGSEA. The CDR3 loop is CSVGDSNYGYTF. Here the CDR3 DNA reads TGCAGCGTAGGGGACAGTAACTATGGCTACACCTTC.

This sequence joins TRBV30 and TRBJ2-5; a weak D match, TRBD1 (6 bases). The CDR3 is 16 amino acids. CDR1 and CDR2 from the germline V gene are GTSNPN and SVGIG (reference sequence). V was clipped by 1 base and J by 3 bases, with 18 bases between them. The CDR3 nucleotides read TGTGCCTGGAGTGCCCTGGTGGGCAGGGGCGAAGAGACCCAGTACTTC. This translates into CAWSALVGRGEETQYF.

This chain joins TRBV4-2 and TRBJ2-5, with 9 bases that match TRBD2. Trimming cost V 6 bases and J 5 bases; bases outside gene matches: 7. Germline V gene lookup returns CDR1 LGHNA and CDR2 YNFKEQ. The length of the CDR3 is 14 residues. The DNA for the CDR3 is TGTGCCAGCAGTCTCAGCGGGAGGCGGGAGACCCAGTACTTC. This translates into CASSLSGRRETQYF.